The 30 T cell receptor beta chains listed next were all sequenced from one sample in a study of Ad26.COV2.S vaccination and SARS-CoV-2 variants (dated by TCRdb to about 2021). The method was the immunoSEQ multiplex PCR assay. Sourced from immuneACCESS, this table was stored by TCRdb with only in-frame sequences that have V and J called. A share of the clones is absent; for the studies checked, an unresolved V gene accounts for under half, and the remainder has no known explanation. This sample lists 350,000 to 450,000 clones; roughly 81% were detected once. The ten largest clones take up around 3.3% of the sample. According to the study, the label for this sample's treatment or condition signals: approximately 18 received Ad26.COV2.S at low or high dose, single or two shots; about 5 received placebo; per-sample allocation not given. Repertoires of vaccine and placebo recipients were sequenced from samples collected on day 63 after the first injection.

Sequenced material: peripheral blood, taken in a trial of Ad26.COV2.S vaccine versus placebo. The receptors originated from a person between 18 and 60 years old who received the Ad26.COV2.S COVID-19 vaccine or a placebo.

As to this clone: This sample includes further DNA sequences coding for the same CDR3. The chain recombines TRBV27 with TRBJ2-1, with unresolved D. The CDR3 sequence is 12 residues long. Germline V CDR1 and CDR2: MNHEY, SMNVEV (reference sequence). V lost 2 bases and J lost 6, with 5 bases in between. The CDR3 here is CASSLRGNEQFF. CDR3 nucleotides: TGTGCCAGCAGTTTACGCGGCAATGAGCAGTTCTTC.

The chain recombines TRBV7-2 with TRBJ2-7; D may correspond to TRBD1 or TRBD2 (5 bases each). V shed 5 bases and J shed 2 bases, with 13 bases lying between them. Germline V CDR1 and CDR2: SGHTA, FQGNSA. CDR3 size: 14 residues. The CDR3 DNA follows: TGTGCCAGCAGCGGCCCGGGACGGACCTACGAGCAGTACTTC. It specifies CASSGPGRTYEQYF.

This chain connects TRBV18 to TRBJ1-1; D remains ambiguous. Germline V lookup: CDR1 KGHSH, CDR2 LQKENI. This CDR3 spans 13 amino acids. V was trimmed by 5 bases and J by 2 bases, leaving 9 bases between them. CDR3 sequence reads: CASSDVGNTEAFF. In DNA, the CDR3 is TGTGCCAGCTCAGACGTGGGTAACACTGAAGCTTTCTTT.

In DNA, the CDR3 is TGTGCCAGCAGCTTCACCCAGGGGAGAAACACCATATATTTT. Translation: CASSFTQGRNTIYF. The chain carries TRBV7-9 and TRBJ1-3; D is perhaps TRBD1 (6 bases). Per the germline V gene, CDR1 is SEHNR and CDR2 is FQNEAQ (reference sequence). This CDR3 is built from 14 residues. Trimming pared 3 bases from V and 5 bases from J, leaving 11 bases between.

Turning to this clone: One end of the junction is discordant with germline, which a read error may explain. The chain has TRBV19 and TRBJ1-4; D remains unclear. Germline assignment: CDR1 LNHDA and CDR2 SQIVND (reference sequence). The CDR3 length is 15 residues. The CDR3 DNA reads as TGTGCCAGTAGTACCGGACGGCCAACGAATGAAAAACTGTTTTTT. This gives the protein CASSTGRPTNEKLFF.

This chain uses TRBV5-6 with TRBJ2-7, with D unclear. Trimming pared 0 bases from V and 7 bases from J, leaving 17 bases between. Germline V gene data show CDR1 as SGHDT and CDR2 as YYEEEE. CDR3 length: 15 amino acids. CDR3 nucleotide sequence: TGTGCCAGCAGCTTGGAGCCCCACAAGGCGCGGGAGCAGTACTTC. The encoded protein is CASSLEPHKAREQYF.

The V and J genes are TRBV6-5 and TRBJ2-2; no reliable D call. CDR3 length: 14 amino acids. CDR1 MNHEY and CDR2 SVGAGI come from the germline V gene. With 3 bases removed from V and 6 bases from J, the gap between germline ends came to 11 bases. The CDR3 here is CASSYSDEAGELFF. The CDR3, as DNA: TGTGCCAGCAGTTATTCCGACGAGGCCGGGGAGCTGTTTTTT.

The CDR3 coding sequence is TGTGCCAGCAGCCCTCAAACAGAATTTAGGCAGCCCCAGCATTTT. Its protein is CASSPQTEFRQPQHF. The V and J genes are TRBV27 and TRBJ1-5; D remains ambiguous. The CDR3 sequence is 15 residues long. V was clipped by 6 bases and J by 7 bases, with 19 bases between them. CDR1 and CDR2 from the germline V gene are MNHEY and SMNVEV (reference sequence).

J is TRBJ2-3 and V is TRBV18; 7 bases line up with TRBD1. The CDR3 consists of 16 residues. Germline V gene lookup returns CDR1 KGHSH and CDR2 LQKENI. J lost 2 bases, V lost 2 bases, and 7 bases had no gene match. The CDR3 reads CASSPFRQGHTDTQYF. The CDR3 DNA follows: TGTGCCAGCTCACCATTCCGACAGGGACACACAGATACGCAGTATTTT.

This chain uses TRBV2 with TRBJ2-2; TRBD1 aligns across 12 bases. In germline, CDR1 is SNHLY, CDR2 FYNNEI. J gave up 5 bases and V 6 bases, and 16 bases lay outside the gene matches. The CDR3 covers 19 residues. The CDR3 loop is CASRPGQGARSRHTGELFF. The CDR3 nucleotides are TGTGCCAGCAGGCCGGGACAGGGGGCGCGGTCCCGTCATACCGGGGAGCTGTTTTTT.

The V call is TRBV18, the J call TRBJ2-3, with 9 bases that match TRBD2. The CDR3 is made up of 14 amino acids. Unmatched junction bases numbered 3, after V lost 8 bases and J lost 0 bases. Germline V CDR1 and CDR2: KGHSH, LQKENI. The CDR3 reads CASTLAGSTDTQYF. The CDR3 DNA is TGTGCCAGCACTCTAGCGGGGAGCACAGATACGCAGTATTTT.

The table lists this clone with a few counts. The chain couples TRBV7-9 to TRBJ2-7; possibly TRBD1 for D (5 bases). V was pared by 5 bases and J by 7 bases, with 9 bases between. The CDR3 runs 11 residues. CDR1 is SEHNR, CDR2 FQNEAQ, per germline (reference sequence). The CDR3 loop reads CASSGATEQYF. For the CDR3, the DNA is TGTGCCAGCAGCGGGGCTACAGAGCAGTACTTC.

The rearrangement joins TRBV27 to TRBJ2-7; D is possibly TRBD1 (6 bases). Between the trimmed V and J ends, which lost 5 bases and 6 bases, there was a span of 11 bases. This CDR3 region has 12 residues. Germline assignment: CDR1 MNHEY and CDR2 SMNVEV (reference sequence). Here the CDR3 DNA reads TGTGCCAGCAGTGGTAGAGGGGGCGAGCAGTACTTC. Protein product: CASSGRGGEQYF.

The V and J genes are TRBV5-6 and TRBJ1-1, with 8 positions matching TRBD1. Germline assignment: CDR1 SGHDT and CDR2 YYEEEE. The junction had 1 base not matched to a gene; V was cut back by 1 base and J by 5 bases. The CDR3 is made up of 13 amino acids. CDR3 sequence: CASSLTGGTEAFF. The CDR3 DNA sequence: TGTGCCAGCAGCTTGACAGGGGGAACTGAAGCTTTCTTT.

This clone was picked up one time. The genes are TRBV7-2 and TRBJ1-1; TRBD1 might be the D (5 bases). This CDR3 spans 11 amino acids. Per the germline V gene, CDR1 is SGHTA and CDR2 is FQGNSA. V was pared by 5 bases and J by 9 bases, with 10 bases between. The CDR3 region is CASSPGRKAFF. The CDR3 region has the DNA TGTGCCAGCAGCCCGGGACGGAAAGCTTTCTTT.

The chain has TRBV5-8 and TRBJ2-6; the D gene is possibly TRBD1 (6 bases). This CDR3 is 16 amino acids long. The V gene lost 4 bases and the J gene lost 0 bases, with 11 bases spanning the gap. In germline, CDR1 is SGHTS, CDR2 YDEGEE. CDR3 loop: CASSAWTVSGANVLTF. The DNA for the CDR3 is TGTGCCAGCAGCGCCTGGACAGTCTCTGGGGCCAACGTCCTGACTTTC.

The rearrangement links TRBV6-6 to TRBJ2-3; D is ambiguous. CDR3 size: 14 residues. V was trimmed by 6 bases and J by 1 base, leaving 11 bases between them. Germline V gene data show CDR1 as MNHNY and CDR2 as SVGAGI (reference sequence). The CDR3: CASSLALRTDTQYF. For the CDR3, the DNA is TGTGCCAGCAGCTTAGCTTTACGCACAGATACGCAGTATTTT.

The CDR3 sequence is CASSISGSSNTGELFF. CDR3 in DNA: TGCGCCAGCAGCATTTCAGGGTCATCGAACACCGGGGAGCTGTTTTTT. The rearrangement joins TRBV5-1 to TRBJ2-2; maybe TRBD1 (5 bases). Germline CDR1 SGHRS, CDR2 YFSETQ. The CDR3 has 16 residues. Trimming took 4 bases from V and 0 from J, leaving 13 bases between them.

The chain carries TRBV6-5 and TRBJ1-2; 9 bases are a match to TRBD1. Germline CDR1 reads MNHEY; CDR2 reads SVGAGI. V trimming: 7 bases; J trimming: 8 bases; junction bases outside the gene matches: 14. The CDR3 length is 15 residues. This CDR3 reads CASKTIKQGARGYTF. CDR3 in DNA: TGTGCCAGCAAAACCATTAAACAGGGGGCACGCGGCTACACCTTC.

The CDR3: CASSLATGGNEQFF. The CDR3 region has the DNA TGTGCCAGCAGCTTAGCGACAGGGGGCAATGAGCAGTTCTTC. The rearrangement uses TRBV7-2 and TRBJ2-1; 9 positions agree with TRBD1. The V segment lost 0 bases and the J segment 6 bases; nucleotides outside the gene matches: 0. Germline V gene lookup returns CDR1 SGHTA and CDR2 FQGNSA. CDR3 length: 14 residues. Full variable domain (outside the CDR3, taken from reference TRBV7-2 and TRBJ2-1): GAGVSQSPSNKVTEKGKDVELRCDPISGHTALYWYRQSLGQGLEFLIYFQGNSAPDKSGLPSDRFSAERTGGSVSTLTIQRTQQEDSAVYLCASSLATGGNEQFFGPGTRLTVL.

The V gene is TRBV6-5, the J gene TRBJ1-2, with 8 bases fitting TRBD1. The ends lost 2 bases at V and 5 bases at J; junction bases unmatched: 4. Germline CDR1 is MNHEY and CDR2 is SVGAGI. CDR3 length: 14 residues. The CDR3 DNA reads as TGTGCCAGCAGTTACGGACAGGGAGAGTATGGCTACACCTTC. It codes for CASSYGQGEYGYTF.

The CDR3 nucleotides are TGTGCCAGCACATTACAGGGCGCCTATGGCTACACCTTC. Translation: CASTLQGAYGYTF. This rearrangement joins TRBV28 to TRBJ1-2; possible D gene TRBD1, 6 bases. V lost 7 bases and J 4 bases, leaving 13 bases between the germline ends. CDR3 length equals 13 residues. CDR1 is MDHEN and CDR2 is SYDVKM in the germline V gene.

The chain couples TRBV28 to TRBJ2-1; no firm D call. The CDR3 length is 14 residues. CDR1 is MDHEN, CDR2 SYDVKM, per germline. V was pared by 3 bases and J by 5 bases, with 11 bases between. The CDR3: CASSLGSGNNEQFF. The CDR3, as DNA: TGTGCCAGCAGTTTGGGGTCAGGTAACAATGAGCAGTTCTTC.

This sequence joins TRBV9 and TRBJ2-4, with 9 positions matching TRBD1. This CDR3 comprises 19 residues. Germline values: CDR1 SGDLS, CDR2 YYNGEE. V was clipped by 4 bases and J by 1 base; unmatched bases: 15. CDR3 bases: TGTGCCAGCAGCTTCTTTCCCGGGACAGGGTCGGGGGCCAAAAACATTCAGTACTTC. Translating gives CASSFFPGTGSGAKNIQYF.

V and J are TRBV7-2 and TRBJ2-2, with D maybe TRBD2 (5 bases). V was trimmed by 1 base and J by 6 bases, leaving 12 bases between them. CDR1 and CDR2 from the germline V gene are SGHTA and FQGNSA. CDR3 length equals 15 residues. The CDR3 here is CASSLEWTGSGELFF. The CDR3 DNA reads TGTGCCAGCAGCTTAGAGTGGACGGGGTCCGGGGAGCTGTTTTTT.

This clone appeared a few times. V gene TRBV2 combines with J gene TRBJ1-2; TRBD1 might be the D (6 bases). V dropped 2 bases and J dropped 4 bases, with 14 bases sitting between them. The CDR3 spans 15 residues. Germline values: CDR1 SNHLY, CDR2 FYNNEI. CDR3 nucleotides: TGTGCCAGCAGTGAACTCCGGGGGCTTAGCTATGGCTACACCTTC. The encoded protein is CASSELRGLSYGYTF.

The chain links TRBV9 to TRBJ2-3; D perhaps matches TRBD1 (5 bases). V lost 3 bases and J 0 bases, leaving 8 bases between the germline ends. This CDR3 is 14 amino acids long. Germline-derived CDR1 and CDR2 are SGDLS and YYNGEE. The CDR3 nucleotides read TGTGCCAGCAGCGAAGGGGCTAGCACAGATACGCAGTATTTT. Translation: CASSEGASTDTQYF.

The chain has TRBV25-1 and TRBJ1-3; 9 bases fit TRBD1. The CDR3 runs to 18 residues. Germline V gives CDR1 MGHDK, CDR2 SYGVNS. The ends lost 1 base at V and 8 bases at J; junction bases unmatched: 15. DNA for the CDR3: TGTGCCAGCAGTGAATCCTTACGACCCGGACAGGGGTGGGACACCATATATTTT. The encoded protein is CASSESLRPGQGWDTIYF.

The chain couples TRBV7-9 to TRBJ1-1; D gene uncertain. The CDR3 totals 13 residues. Germline V gene sequence: CDR1 SEHNR, CDR2 FQNEAQ (reference sequence). Deletions cut 8 bases from V and 2 bases from J, with 12 bases between. The CDR3 here is CASRWSSNTEAFF. Here the CDR3 DNA reads TGTGCCAGCCGCTGGTCCAGTAACACTGAAGCTTTCTTT.

This chain joins TRBV7-2 and TRBJ2-7, with 8 bases fitting TRBD2. Germline CDR1 reads SGHTA; CDR2 reads FQGNSA. The trim removed 5 bases at V and 4 bases at J, leaving 7 bases unmatched. The CDR3 extends over 14 amino acids. The CDR3 nucleotides are TGTGCCAGCAGCCTAGAGCCTAGCGGGTACGAGCAGTACTTC. Translating it yields CASSLEPSGYEQYF.